This note documents a single T cell receptor (beta chain) sequence. This sample was taken from a study of T-cell reconstitution after alpha-beta-depleted transplantation in children. Unique molecular identifiers were built into the TCRbeta library. In TCRdb, the PCR reads were re-called with MiXCR into one record per CDR3 protein. The table records over 200,000 distinct CDR3 sequences, approximately 10% of them present only once. This CDR3 is 14 amino acids long. The germline V gene has CDR1 SGHAT and CDR2 FQNNGV. V dropped 7 bases and J dropped 5 bases, with 15 bases sitting between them. This chain connects TRBV11-2 to TRBJ2-1; D is tentatively TRBD1 or TRBD2 (5 bases each). The starting material was PBMCs from the stem cell graft donor, obtained from the stem cell graft. The clonotype comes from a human donor who donated a stem cell graft to a child with acute lymphoblastic leukemia. The DNA of the CDR3 is TGTGCCAGCACCACCCCGGGACCGAACAATGAGCAGTTCTTC. Its protein product is CASTTPGPNNEQFF.